This T cell receptor (beta chain) appears in the sequencing data of a study of read filtering for tumor transcriptome and immune sequencing. This clonotype was counted at least ten times. The J segment lost 1 base and the V segment lost 3 bases, leaving 3 bases of the junction unmatched. Per the germline V gene, CDR1 is MGHRA and CDR2 is YSYEKL. This CDR3 spans 15 amino acids. Molecular barcoded adaptors covering alpha/delta and beta/gamma chains were used on 400 ng RNA. TCRdb ran MiXCR on the reads and lists one entry per CDR3 protein. This table holds some 120,000 distinct CDR3 sequences, 13% found once.

The clonotype was recovered from a donor older than 35 with multiple myeloma. The specimen was a population of CD138-negative cells sorted from bone marrow. V and J are TRBV4-1 and TRBJ2-1; 7 bases align to TRBD1. The CDR3 is CASSQQGVSYNEQFF. The CDR3 DNA reads as TGCGCCAGCAGCCAGCAGGGGGTATCCTACAATGAGCAGTTCTTC.